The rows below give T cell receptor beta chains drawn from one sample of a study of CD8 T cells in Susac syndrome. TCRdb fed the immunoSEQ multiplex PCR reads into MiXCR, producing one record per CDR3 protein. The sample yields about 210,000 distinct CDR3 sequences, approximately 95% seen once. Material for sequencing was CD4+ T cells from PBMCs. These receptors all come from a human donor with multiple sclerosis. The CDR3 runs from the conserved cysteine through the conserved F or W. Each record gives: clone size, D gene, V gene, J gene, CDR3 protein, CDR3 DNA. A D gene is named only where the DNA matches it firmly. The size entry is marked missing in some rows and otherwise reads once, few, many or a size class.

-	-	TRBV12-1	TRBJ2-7	CASSPGDLYEQYF	TGTGCCAGCAGCCCCGGGGATCTCTACGAGCAGTACTTC
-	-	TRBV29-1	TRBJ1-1	CSVVGNPANTEAFF	TGCAGCGTTGTTGGCAACCCCGCCAACACTGAAGCTTTCTTT
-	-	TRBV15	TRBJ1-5	CATSRDPWSNQPQHF	TGTGCCACCAGCAGAGATCCGTGGAGCAATCAGCCCCAGCATTTT
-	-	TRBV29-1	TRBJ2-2	CSVDTGRSNTGELFF	TGCAGCGTTGACACAGGGAGATCCAACACCGGGGAGCTGTTTTTT
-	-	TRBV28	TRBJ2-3	CASSLMSGPSTDTQYF	TGTGCCAGCAGTTTAATGTCTGGACCCAGCACAGATACGCAGTATTTT
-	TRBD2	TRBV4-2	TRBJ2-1	CASSQGGLVEHNEQFF	TGTGCCAGCAGCCAAGGTGGACTAGTGGAGCACAATGAGCAGTTCTTC
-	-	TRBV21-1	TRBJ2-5	CASSYIAESGLYETQYF	TGTGCCAGCAGTTACATAGCGGAGTCAGGGTTGTATGAGACCCAGTACTTC
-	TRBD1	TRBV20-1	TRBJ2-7	CSAPSPGGQGAYEQYF	TGCAGTGCTCCCTCGCCCGGAGGACAGGGGGCCTACGAGCAGTACTTC
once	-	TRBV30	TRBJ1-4	CAWSANEKLFF	TGTGCCTGGAGTGCGAATGAAAAACTGTTTTTT
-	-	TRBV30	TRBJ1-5	CAWRDGTRDINQPQHF	TGTGCCTGGAGAGACGGGACAAGAGATATCAATCAGCCCCAGCATTTT
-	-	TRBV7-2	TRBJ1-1	CASRTASNTEAFF	TGTGCCAGCAGGACAGCATCGAACACTGAAGCTTTCTTT
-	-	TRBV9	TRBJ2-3	CASSVKSGSTDTQYF	TGTGCCAGCAGCGTCAAAAGCGGGAGCACAGATACGCAGTATTTT
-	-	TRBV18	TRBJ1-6	CASSPSGQTFSPLHF	TGTGCCAGCTCACCCTCAGGACAGACATTTTCACCCCTCCACTTT
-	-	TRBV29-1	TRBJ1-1	CSVVHGGTEAFF	TGCAGCGTTGTTCACGGGGGCACTGAAGCTTTCTTT
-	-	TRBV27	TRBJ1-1	CASSERWGEAFF	TGTGCCAGCAGTGAGCGGTGGGGGGAAGCTTTCTTT
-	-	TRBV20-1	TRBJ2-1	CSADSGGAWQFF	TGCAGTGCGGATAGCGGTGGGGCGTGGCAGTTCTTC
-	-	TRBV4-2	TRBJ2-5	CASSQALEETQYF	TGTGCCAGCAGCCAAGCCCTAGAAGAGACCCAGTACTTC
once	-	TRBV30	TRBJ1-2	CAWQQVDYGYTF	TGTGCCTGGCAACAGGTTGACTATGGCTACACCTTC
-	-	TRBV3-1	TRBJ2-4	CASSQTGLPWGIQYF	TGTGCCAGCAGCCAAACAGGGTTACCTTGGGGCATTCAGTACTTC
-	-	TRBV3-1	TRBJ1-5	CASSQNFINQPQHF	TGTGCCAGCAGCCAAAATTTCATAAATCAGCCCCAGCATTTT
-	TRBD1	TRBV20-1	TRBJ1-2	CSASRDRGDYGYTF	TGCAGTGCTTCCCGGGACAGGGGAGATTATGGCTACACCTTC
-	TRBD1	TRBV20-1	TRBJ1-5	CSAKRDRAIKPQHF	TGCAGTGCTAAAAGGGACAGGGCCATTAAGCCCCAGCATTTT